Described below is a single T cell receptor beta chain sequence and its context. Its matching antigen is unknown. This sample was included in a study of identical twins. MiXCR, applied by TCRdb to the 5' RACE reads, yields one record per CDR3 protein. This repertoire shows fewer than 350,000 distinct CDR3 sequences, more than 6.5% found once; its top ten account for less than 2.5%. Whole-study findings and limits: The study found weaker excess twin sharing in beta out-of-frame sequences. Recombination models fit unrelated individuals' TCR alpha sharing but underestimated twins'.

From germline, CDR1 is MDHEN and CDR2 SYDVKM. There are 15 residues in the CDR3. V lost 3 bases and J lost 7, with 18 bases in between. The sample was also linked to a second study, of yellow fever vaccine responses in identical twins.

The TCR comes from a woman aged 18-30 years in good health. The specimen was memory (CD45RO+) T cells sorted from blood. V usage is TRBV28 and J usage is TRBJ1-2; no clear D. This chain's CDR3 is CASSFWAHSGSGYTF. The CDR3 DNA reads as TGTGCCAGCAGTTTCTGGGCCCACTCTGGCTCTGGCTACACCTTC.